This T cell receptor beta chain comes out of a study of blood T cell repertoires in COVID-19. With 5 bases removed from V and 7 bases from J, the gap between germline ends came to 20 bases. This CDR3 region has 15 residues. Germline-derived CDR1 and CDR2 are SEHNR and FQNEAQ (reference sequence). Profiling relied on immunoSEQ multiplex PCR, and the TCRdb table lists in-frame clones only, not all of them. The table shows about 270,000 clones, with under 90% occurring only once. The sequence derives from a woman aged 18-35 years with acute or convalescent COVID-19. Sequenced: peripheral blood. V is TRBV7-9 and J is TRBJ1-2; tentatively, D is TRBD1 (5 bases). CDR3 sequence: CASSPRGGDRSGYTF. In nucleotides, the CDR3 is TGTGCCAGCAGCCCGCGCGGGGGGGACCGCTCTGGCTACACCTTC.